One and the same sample provided the 19 T cell receptor beta chains below, sequenced in a study of response to subunit inactivated influenza vaccine. One entry per CDR3 protein, called by TCRdb with MiXCR from the RT-PCR reads. The top ten hold roughly 10% of the sample, which has more than 700,000 distinct CDR3 sequences, around 21% seen once. The sample was PBMCs from blood, taken about 5 days after vaccination. These receptors were taken from a man aged 50 to 60 who received an inactivated influenza vaccine.

J is TRBJ2-3 and V is TRBV7-9; D is undetermined. Germline V CDR1 and CDR2: SEHNR, FQNEAQ (reference sequence). V was clipped by 2 bases and J by 3 bases, with 9 bases between them. This CDR3 region has 14 residues. The CDR3 nucleotides are TGTGCCAGCAGCTTAAGATGGAATACAGATACGCAGTATTTT. As protein: CASSLRWNTDTQYF.

This clonotype was observed many times. The chain has TRBV4-2 and TRBJ2-5; D remains ambiguous. Trimming cost V 0 bases and J 4 bases, with 6 bases left between them. The CDR3 runs to 13 residues. Germline V gene data show CDR1 as LGHNA and CDR2 as YNFKEQ. Here the CDR3 reads CASSQEWGETQYF. The CDR3 DNA is TGTGCCAGCAGCCAAGAGTGGGGAGAGACCCAGTACTTC.

This clonotype was picked up a small number of times. The V and J genes are TRBV10-2 and TRBJ2-7; tentative D call: TRBD1 (5 bases). Trimming stripped 6 bases from V and 1 base from J, with 13 bases between. The CDR3 runs to 14 residues. CDR1 WSHSY and CDR2 SAAADI come from the germline V gene. The CDR3 DNA sequence: TGCGCCAGCAGACAAGGGGAAGAGTCCTACGAGCAGTACTTC. Its translation: CASRQGEESYEQYF.

In this sample, this clonotype turned up a few times. The chain uses TRBV12-3 or TRBV12-4 and TRBJ1-1, with a tentative D call TRBD1 (5 bases). V was cut by 3 bases and J by 7 bases, with 12 bases left in between. The CDR3 has 13 residues. This chain's CDR3 is CASSLRGLNEAFF. As DNA, the CDR3 is TGTGCCAGCAGTTTGAGGGGCCTGAATGAAGCTTTCTTT.

The chain couples TRBV5-1 to TRBJ2-3, with 10 bases identical to TRBD2. CDR1 is SGHRS and CDR2 is YFSETQ in the germline V gene. The CDR3 spans 16 residues. V lost 1 base to trimming and J lost 7 bases; unmatched junction nucleotides: 9. CDR3 loop: CASSLSLAGGTYTQYF. The CDR3 nucleotides read TGCGCCAGCAGCTTGTCGTTAGCGGGGGGCACTTATACGCAGTATTTT.

This chain links TRBV7-2 with TRBJ1-3, with no clear D. Germline V lookup: CDR1 SGHTA, CDR2 FQGNSA. V shed 3 bases and J shed 8 bases, with 11 bases lying between them. This CDR3 spans 13 amino acids. The CDR3 is CASSFHARDTIYF. DNA for the CDR3: TGTGCCAGCAGCTTCCACGCGAGGGACACCATATATTTT.

This sequence joins TRBV7-2 and TRBJ1-5; a weak D match, TRBD1 (5 bases). This CDR3 contains 13 residues. In germline, CDR1 is SGHTA, CDR2 FQGNSA. Trimming left V 1 base short and J 8 bases short, with 9 bases between. The CDR3 sequence: CASSLGRVEPQHF. DNA of the CDR3: TGTGCCAGCAGCTTAGGCAGGGTTGAGCCCCAGCATTTT.

The J gene is TRBJ2-3, the V gene TRBV10-3; D gene uncertain. V was trimmed by 4 bases and J by 6 bases, leaving 8 bases between them. The CDR3 sequence is 12 residues long. Germline V lookup: CDR1 ENHRY, CDR2 SYGVKD. The CDR3 loop is CAISGDGDTQYF. CDR3 DNA: TGTGCCATCAGTGGAGATGGGGATACGCAGTATTTT.

V usage is TRBV29-1 and J usage is TRBJ2-1; 10 bases are shared with TRBD2. The CDR3 runs to 14 residues. The germline V gene encodes CDR1 SQVTM and CDR2 ANQGSEA. V trimming: 5 bases; J trimming: 7 bases; junction bases outside the gene matches: 8. CDR3 residues: CSVSVAGGGNEQFF. CDR3 nucleotide sequence: TGCAGCGTTAGTGTAGCGGGAGGAGGTAATGAGCAGTTCTTC.

V is TRBV30 and J is TRBJ2-5; D gene unclear. Germline values: CDR1 GTSNPN, CDR2 SVGIG (reference sequence). CDR3 length equals 16 residues. With 4 bases removed from V and 1 base from J, the gap between germline ends came to 19 bases. CDR3 residues: CAWIPSDGEPQETQYF. DNA for the CDR3: TGTGCCTGGATTCCCTCGGACGGAGAACCCCAAGAGACCCAGTACTTC.

The V and J genes are TRBV4-2 and TRBJ2-2, with a possible D match to TRBD1 (5 bases). V was cut by 0 bases and J by 0 bases, with 8 bases left in between. CDR1 is LGHNA, CDR2 YNFKEQ, per germline. This CDR3 has 16 amino acids. CDR3 protein: CASSQEGLPNTGELFF. CDR3 coding DNA: TGTGCCAGCAGCCAAGAGGGGCTCCCGAACACCGGGGAGCTGTTTTTT.

The sample holds a few counts of this clonotype. The V and J genes are TRBV5-1 and TRBJ1-1; the match to TRBD1 covers 7 bases. The ends lost 2 bases at V and 7 bases at J; junction bases unmatched: 11. The CDR3 has 15 amino acids. Germline CDR1 is SGHRS and CDR2 is YFSETQ. CDR3 coding DNA: TGCGCCAGCAGCTTAGGACAGGTCAAAGGGGGTGAAGCTTTCTTT. It is translated as CASSLGQVKGGEAFF.

This clonotype has only a few counts. The genes are TRBV7-2 and TRBJ2-3; D possibly matches TRBD1 or TRBD2 (6 bases each). The CDR3 is 16 amino acids. Germline values: CDR1 SGHTA, CDR2 FQGNSA. Between the trimmed V and J ends, which lost 3 bases and 2 bases, there was a span of 15 bases. CDR3 DNA: TGTGCCAGCAGCTTTCGGGGGCTAATCATCACAGATACGCAGTATTTT. Amino acid sequence: CASSFRGLIITDTQYF.

This clonotype occurred a few times. This chain links TRBV7-6 with TRBJ2-7, with D unresolved. The CDR3 totals 13 residues. CDR1 SGHVS and CDR2 FNYEAQ come from the germline V gene. Trimming took 4 bases from V and 5 from J, leaving 12 bases between them. The CDR3 sequence is CASSSQARNEQYF. The CDR3 DNA follows: TGTGCCAGCAGCTCCCAGGCTCGGAACGAGCAGTACTTC.

This clonotype was seen a handful of times. The chain uses TRBV5-5 and TRBJ2-3; the match to TRBD2 covers 8 bases. Germline assignment: CDR1 SGHKS and CDR2 YYEKEE (reference sequence). V lost 1 base, J lost 3 bases, and 4 bases stayed unmatched. CDR3 length: 15 amino acids. The CDR3 DNA reads as TGTGCCAGCAGCTTGCCAGCGGGAGTTACAGATACGCAGTATTTT. This gives the protein CASSLPAGVTDTQYF.

In this sample, this clonotype turned up a few times. J is TRBJ1-1 and V is TRBV7-2, with unresolved D. With 2 bases removed from V and 1 base from J, the gap between germline ends came to 11 bases. This CDR3 has 15 residues. Germline-derived CDR1 and CDR2 are SGHTA and FQGNSA. In nucleotides, the CDR3 is TGTGCCAGCAGCTTACGAAGGAGCCAGAACACTGAAGCTTTCTTT. It is translated as CASSLRRSQNTEAFF.

This clonotype was counted ten times or more. The genes are TRBV7-7 and TRBJ2-5; 9 nucleotides agree with TRBD1. J lost 7 bases, V lost 5 bases, and 5 bases had no gene match. The germline gives CDR1 SSHAT, CDR2 FNYEAQ (reference sequence). This CDR3 has 13 amino acids. DNA of the CDR3: TGTGCCAGCAGCAGGGACAGGGAAGGGACCCAGTACTTC. The encoded protein is CASSRDREGTQYF. Drawing the rest from reference TRBV7-7 and TRBJ2-5, the complete variable domain is GAGVSQSPRYKVTKRGQDVTLRCDPISSHATLYWYQQALGQGPEFLTYFNYEAQPDKSGLPSDRFSAERPEGSISTLTIQRTEQRDSAMYRCASSRDREGTQYFGPGTRLLVL.

This chain uses TRBV20-1 with TRBJ2-1; the D call may be TRBD1 or TRBD2 (5 bases each). Trimming shortened V by 7 bases and J by 2 bases, and 18 bases separated the two germline ends. Germline V gene lookup returns CDR1 DFQATT and CDR2 SNEGSKA (reference sequence). The CDR3 contains 15 residues. The CDR3 DNA reads as TGCAGTGTTGCATATGGGACGCTTCCCTACAATGAGCAGTTCTTC. It yields the protein CSVAYGTLPYNEQFF.

V and J are TRBV12-3 or TRBV12-4 and TRBJ1-2, with 8 bases fitting TRBD1. The CDR3 spans 14 residues. The V segment lost 4 bases and the J segment 2 bases; nucleotides outside the gene matches: 3. CDR3 in DNA: TGTGCCAGCAGTTACAGGGGGGAAAACTATGGCTACACCTTC. This sequence encodes CASSYRGENYGYTF.